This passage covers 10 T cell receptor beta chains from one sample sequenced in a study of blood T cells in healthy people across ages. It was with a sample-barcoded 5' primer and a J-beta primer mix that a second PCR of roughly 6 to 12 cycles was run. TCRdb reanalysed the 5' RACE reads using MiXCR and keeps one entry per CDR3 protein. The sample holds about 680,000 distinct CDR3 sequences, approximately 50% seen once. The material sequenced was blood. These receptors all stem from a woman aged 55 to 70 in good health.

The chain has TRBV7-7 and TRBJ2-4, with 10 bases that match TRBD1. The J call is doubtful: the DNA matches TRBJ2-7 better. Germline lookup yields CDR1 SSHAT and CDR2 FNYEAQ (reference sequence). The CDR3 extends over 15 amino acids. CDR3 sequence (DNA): TGTGCCAGCAGCTTAGGACAGGGGGCCCACTACGAGCAGTACTTC. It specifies CASSLGQGAHYEQYF.

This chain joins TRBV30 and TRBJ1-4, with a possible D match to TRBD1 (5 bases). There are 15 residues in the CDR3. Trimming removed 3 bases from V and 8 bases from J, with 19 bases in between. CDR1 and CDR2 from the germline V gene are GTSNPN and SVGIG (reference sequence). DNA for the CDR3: TGTGCCTGGAGGGCCGGGACTTCAAAAGGGGAAAAACTGTTTTTT. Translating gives CAWRAGTSKGEKLFF.

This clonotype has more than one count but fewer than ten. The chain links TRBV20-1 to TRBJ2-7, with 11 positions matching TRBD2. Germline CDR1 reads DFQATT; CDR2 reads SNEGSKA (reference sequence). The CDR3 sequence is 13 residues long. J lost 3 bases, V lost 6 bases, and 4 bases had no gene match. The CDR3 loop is CSALAGGSYEQYF. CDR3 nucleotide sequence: TGCAGTGCCTTAGCGGGGGGGAGCTACGAGCAGTACTTC.

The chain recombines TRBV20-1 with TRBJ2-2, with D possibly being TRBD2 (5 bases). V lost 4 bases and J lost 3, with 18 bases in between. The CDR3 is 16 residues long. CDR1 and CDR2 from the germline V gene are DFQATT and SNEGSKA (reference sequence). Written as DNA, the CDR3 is TGCAGTGCTACAAAGACGGCACAGAGGGACACCGGGGAGCTGTTTTTT. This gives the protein CSATKTAQRDTGELFF.

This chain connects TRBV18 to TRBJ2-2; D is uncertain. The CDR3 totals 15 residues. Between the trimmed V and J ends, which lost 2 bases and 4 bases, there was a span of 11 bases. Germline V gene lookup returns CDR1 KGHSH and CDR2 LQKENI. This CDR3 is CASSPVLVSTGELFF. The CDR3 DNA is TGTGCCAGCTCACCAGTTCTAGTTTCCACCGGGGAGCTGTTTTTT.

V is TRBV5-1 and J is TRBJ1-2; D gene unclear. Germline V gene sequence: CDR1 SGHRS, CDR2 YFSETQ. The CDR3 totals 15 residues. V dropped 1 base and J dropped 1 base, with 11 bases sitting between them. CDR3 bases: TGCGCCAGCAGCTTGTCCCCCTTTCTTAACTATGGCTACACCTTC. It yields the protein CASSLSPFLNYGYTF.

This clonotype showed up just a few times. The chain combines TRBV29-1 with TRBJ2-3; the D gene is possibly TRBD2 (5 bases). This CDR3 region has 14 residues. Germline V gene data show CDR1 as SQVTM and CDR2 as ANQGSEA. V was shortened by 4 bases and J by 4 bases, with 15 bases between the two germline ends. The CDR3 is CSVGTGISADTQYF. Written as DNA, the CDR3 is TGCAGCGTTGGTACGGGGATTAGTGCAGATACGCAGTATTTT.

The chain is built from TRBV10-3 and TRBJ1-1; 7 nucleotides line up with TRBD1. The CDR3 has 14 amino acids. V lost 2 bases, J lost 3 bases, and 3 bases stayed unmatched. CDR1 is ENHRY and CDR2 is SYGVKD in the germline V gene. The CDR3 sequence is CAISERQGDTEAFF. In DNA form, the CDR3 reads TGTGCCATCAGTGAGCGACAGGGCGACACTGAAGCTTTCTTT.

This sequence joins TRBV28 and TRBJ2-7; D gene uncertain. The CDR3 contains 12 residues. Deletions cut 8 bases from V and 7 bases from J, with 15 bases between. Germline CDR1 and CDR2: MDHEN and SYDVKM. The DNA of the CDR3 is TGTGCCAGCCGCCGACCGTACAATGAGCAGTACTTC. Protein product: CASRRPYNEQYF.

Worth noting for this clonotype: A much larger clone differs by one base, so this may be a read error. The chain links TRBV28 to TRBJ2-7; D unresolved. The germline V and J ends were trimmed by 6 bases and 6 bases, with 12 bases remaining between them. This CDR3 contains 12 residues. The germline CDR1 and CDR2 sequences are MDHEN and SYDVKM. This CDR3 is CASRFVGREQYF. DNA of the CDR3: TGTGCCAGCAGGTTCGTGGGTCGCGAGCAGTACTTC.